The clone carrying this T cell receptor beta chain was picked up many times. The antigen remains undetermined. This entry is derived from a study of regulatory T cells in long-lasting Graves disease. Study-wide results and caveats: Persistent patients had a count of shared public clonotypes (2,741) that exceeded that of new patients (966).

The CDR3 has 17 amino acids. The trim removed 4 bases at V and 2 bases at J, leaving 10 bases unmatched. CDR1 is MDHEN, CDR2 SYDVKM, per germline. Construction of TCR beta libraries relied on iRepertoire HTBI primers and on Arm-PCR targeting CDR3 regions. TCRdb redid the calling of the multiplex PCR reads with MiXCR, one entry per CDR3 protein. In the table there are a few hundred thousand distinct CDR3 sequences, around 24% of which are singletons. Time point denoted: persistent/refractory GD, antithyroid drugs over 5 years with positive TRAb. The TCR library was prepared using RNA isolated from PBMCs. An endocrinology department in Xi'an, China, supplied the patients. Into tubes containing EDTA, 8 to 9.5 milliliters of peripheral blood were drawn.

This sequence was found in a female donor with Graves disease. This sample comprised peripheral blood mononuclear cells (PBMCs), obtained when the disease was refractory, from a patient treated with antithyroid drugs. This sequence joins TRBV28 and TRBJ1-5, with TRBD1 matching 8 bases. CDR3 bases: TGTGCCAGCAGTTCCAGACTCAGGGGGCCGGGCAATCAGCCCCAGCATTTT. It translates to CASSSRLRGPGNQPQHF.